This TCR beta chain is drawn from a study of T cells after yellow fever vaccination. Study as a whole: The authors prepared low-cell-number fractions using SMART-Seq v4 Ultra Low Input. Study-wide points: Any FACS-sorted repertoire could hold abundant clonotypes that contaminate it from the bulk population. After the booster, 96% of CD4 and about 90% of CD8 primary-response clones were re-detected.

V was shortened by 1 base and J by 4 bases, with 5 bases between the two germline ends. The CDR3 loop spans 13 amino acids. Germline loops: CDR1 GTSNPN, CDR2 SVGIG (reference sequence). This clonotype has just a few counts. Its antigen remains unknown. As TCR cDNA was made by 5'RACE template switching, a universal primer site and UMIs were added. A single record per CDR3 protein comes from TCRdb applying MiXCR to the 5' RACE reads. The data hold a few hundred thousand distinct CDR3 sequences, with around a sixth observed a single time. Sequencing used PBMCs, obtained before the yellow fever booster vaccination. This chain connects TRBV30 to TRBJ2-6; D gene uncertain. The TCR originated in a man in his late teens or twenties who received the YFV17D yellow fever vaccine. The CDR3 coding sequence is TGTGCCTGGAGTGGAGCGGGGGCCAACGTCCTGACTTTC. This gives the protein CAWSGAGANVLTF.